This T cell receptor beta chain was captured by sequencing in a study of cytomegalovirus exposure and HLA in healthy donors. Regarding the study as a whole: Cytomegalovirus status was reportedly diagnosed by the classifier with high specificity and sensitivity. Most TCR sequences proved rare, with some public TCRs found in many donors. A few chains linked to CMV were shown in vitro to be specific for CMV antigens.

The V segment lost 4 bases and the J segment 4 bases; nucleotides outside the gene matches: 6. The germline V gene has CDR1 SNHLY and CDR2 FYNNEI. This CDR3 comprises 15 residues. The data were produced by immunoSEQ multiplex PCR, yet TCRdb's version contains in-frame clones alone and is incomplete. This repertoire shows just under 75,000 clones, around 94% found once; its top ten account for approximately 3%. To note about this clone: Its target is not known.

The donors were members of the validation cohort comprising about 130 subjects, separate from the roughly 690-subject first cohort. The TCR comes from a woman under 30 in good health and CMV-seropositive. V is TRBV2 and J is TRBJ2-1; the match to TRBD2 covers 8 bases. The sequencing sample was made of PBMCs. The CDR3 sequence: CASSVLAGGYNEQFF. The CDR3 DNA is TGTGCCAGCAGTGTTTTGGCGGGGGGATACAATGAGCAGTTCTTC. The entire variable domain, with the rest obtained from reference TRBV2 and TRBJ2-1, is as follows: EPEVTQTPSHQVTQMGQEVILRCVPISNHLYFYWYRQILGQKVEFLVSFYNNEISEKSEIFDDQFSVERPDGSNFTLKIRSTKLEDSAMYFCASSVLAGGYNEQFFGPGTRLTVL.